Only one count was recorded for the clone carrying this TCR beta chain. Its antigen is still unknown. From germline, CDR1 is MNHEY and CDR2 SVGAGI. The length of the CDR3 is 15 residues. Trimming took 5 bases from V and 5 from J, leaving 15 bases between them. Primers: 60 Vbeta forward and 13 Jbeta reverse. Some clones are missing from TCRdb's copy, which holds only in-frame ones; the method was immunoSEQ multiplex PCR. The repertoire holds fewer than 200,000 clones, with less than 85% as singletons. These data come from a study of cytomegalovirus exposure and HLA in healthy donors. Broader study findings: Earlier results showed most TCR beta V segments being productive about 87% or about 30% of the time. The majority of CMV-associated TCR beta chains were reported as apparently HLA-restricted in a later analysis. In a later analysis, parvovirus B19, influenza, CMV and Epstein-Barr virus appeared linked to several top co-occurrence clusters.

While unrecorded immune exposures were likely, the donors were nominally healthy when sampled. The sequencing sample was made of PBMCs. This clonotype was sampled from a man aged 40-55 years in good health and CMV-seronegative. The V and J genes are TRBV6-5 and TRBJ2-2; maybe TRBD2 (5 bases). The CDR3 spells CASSPGRGRTGELFF. The CDR3 DNA reads TGTGCCAGCAGTCCTGGTCGGGGAAGGACCGGGGAGCTGTTTTTT.